This TCR beta chain was identified during a study of T cells in Graves' hyperthyroidism and ophthalmopathy. V dropped 2 bases and J dropped 2 bases, with 24 bases sitting between them. Germline V CDR1 and CDR2: MNHEY, SVGEGT. The CDR3 runs to 19 residues. Cells are PBMCs isolated from roughly 9.3 ml of fresh blood. Study-level points and caveats: Model predictions of ophthalmopathy came a median approximately seven months before onset. Blood shared most expanded thyroid clonotypes above 0.001.

RNA transcripts served as the template for amplifying TCR beta CDR3 regions. HTBI primers were the set used in a first-round RT-PCR of the TCR CDR3. TCRdb called the multiplex PCR reads again in MiXCR, with one record for every CDR3 protein. The table records almost 600,000 distinct CDR3 sequences, approximately 14% of them present only once. This clonotype was seen many times. Its antigen is not known. V and J are TRBV6-2 or TRBV6-3 and TRBJ1-2; maybe TRBD1 (5 bases). Specimen: blood. This sequence was found in a woman aged 25-40 years with Graves' hyperthyroidism that later progressed to Graves' ophthalmopathy. CDR3 sequence: CASSYGIGDRGRKNYGYTF. The CDR3 region has the DNA TGTGCCAGCAGTTACGGTATCGGGGACCGCGGAAGGAAAAACTATGGCTACACCTTC.